This T cell receptor beta chain was sequenced in a study of T cells in Graves' hyperthyroidism and ophthalmopathy. The CDR3 is made up of 15 amino acids. Germline assignment: CDR1 MNHEY and CDR2 SMNVEV (reference sequence). On this clonotype itself: One end of the junction does not line up with germline, which may come from a read error.

TCR beta CDR3 regions were amplified from RNA. Using the HTBI primer set, a first-round RT-PCR was run on the TCR CDR3. TCRdb recomputed calls from the multiplex PCR reads with MiXCR, one row per CDR3 protein. The sample lists approximately 400,000 distinct CDR3 sequences, over 13% occurring once. The TCR comes from a man aged 50 to 60 with Graves' ophthalmopathy. This chain uses TRBV27 with TRBJ2-7; D not certain. Input material: blood. This chain's CDR3 is CASSSSAAYSHEQYF. CDR3 bases: TGTGCCAGCAGTTCCTCGGCCGCCTACTCCCACGAGCAGTACTTC.